This T cell receptor beta chain was identified during a study of CD8 T cells in ankylosing spondylitis. This clonotype was recorded many times. TCRdb redid the calling of the 5' RACE reads with MiXCR, one entry per CDR3 protein. Among hundreds of thousands of distinct CDR3 sequences listed, roughly a tenth were seen once. The CDR3 length is 15 residues. Losses at the gene ends were 5 bases for V and 1 base for J; bases not matched to a gene: 10. Looked up from germline, CDR1 is DFQATT and CDR2 is SNEGSKA (reference sequence). The rearrangement links TRBV20-1 to TRBJ1-2; TRBD1 matches 7 bases. The sequence was collected from a male donor with ankylosing spondylitis or in good health (not recorded which). Specimen: blood, either unsorted or a sorted T cell fraction (not recorded which). The CDR3 spells CSAPPGQPFNYGYTF. CDR3 DNA: TGCAGTGCTCCGCCGGGACAGCCCTTTAACTATGGCTACACCTTC.